A single sample is the source of the 21 T cell receptor beta chains below, sequenced in a study of Graves' ophthalmopathy and Graves' hyperthyroidism. Beta-chain TCR CDR3 regions were amplified from RNA transcripts. The library came from an HTBI-primed first-round RT-PCR and a second-round multiplex PCR. Using its own MiXCR run on the multiplex PCR reads, TCRdb lists one record per CDR3 protein. The sample carries over a million distinct CDR3 sequences, about two fifths recorded once. The specimen sequenced was peripheral blood or thyroid tissue (not recorded which). The receptors derive from an adult man with Graves' hyperthyroidism.

At least ten counts were recorded for this clonotype. V is TRBV6-6 and J is TRBJ2-7; TRBD2 matches 13 bases. Germline values: CDR1 MNHNY, CDR2 SVGAGI (reference sequence). J was trimmed by 5 bases and V by 6 bases; bases with no gene match: 7. The CDR3 sequence is 15 residues long. CDR3 protein: CASSIPGTSGDEQYF. The DNA of the CDR3 is TGTGCCAGCAGCATTCCCGGGACTAGCGGGGACGAGCAGTACTTC.

The chain employs TRBV4-2 and TRBJ1-4, with unresolved D. Per germline, CDR1 LGHNA and CDR2 YNFKEQ. The V end was cut by 4 bases, the J end by 6 bases, with 12 bases between. This CDR3 has 14 amino acids. The CDR3: CASSLEGWDEKLFF. The CDR3 nucleotides read TGTGCCAGCAGCCTGGAAGGCTGGGATGAAAAACTGTTTTTT.

The V call is TRBV6-5, the J call TRBJ1-1, with D uncertain. Trimming took off 7 bases at V and 3 bases at J, with 12 bases between the two ends. This CDR3 has 13 amino acids. Germline CDR1 reads MNHEY; CDR2 reads SVGAGI. CDR3 sequence: CASNSWMDTEAFF. The CDR3 nucleotides read TGTGCCAGCAATTCCTGGATGGACACTGAAGCTTTCTTT.

The chain is built from TRBV10-3 and TRBJ1-4; 8 bases fit TRBD1. Germline V gene lookup returns CDR1 ENHRY and CDR2 SYGVKD. V lost 3 bases, J lost 4 bases, and 7 bases stayed unmatched. The CDR3 runs to 16 residues. The CDR3 sequence is CAISDVDRDRNEKLFF. Written as DNA, the CDR3 is TGTGCCATCAGTGACGTGGACAGGGACCGTAATGAAAAACTGTTTTTT.

In this sample, this clonotype turned up many times. The V and J genes are TRBV19 and TRBJ1-4, with TRBD1 identical over 7 bases. Trimming removed 5 bases from V and 8 bases from J; junction bases left unmatched: 14. The CDR3 length is 16 residues. Per germline, CDR1 LNHDA and CDR2 SQIVND (reference sequence). CDR3 in DNA: TGTGCCAGTAGTCCCATCTCCGACAGGGACGGCGAAAAACTGTTTTTT. Translation: CASSPISDRDGEKLFF.

There are a few counts of this clonotype. This chain uses TRBV10-3 with TRBJ1-2; D is possibly TRBD1 (6 bases). Trimming pared 4 bases from V and 4 bases from J, leaving 10 bases between. CDR3 length equals 13 residues. Germline assignment: CDR1 ENHRY and CDR2 SYGVKD. The CDR3 sequence: CAISAGASYGYTF. In DNA, the CDR3 is TGTGCCATCAGTGCGGGGGCAAGCTATGGCTACACCTTC.

For this clonotype: A read error is possible here, since a much larger clone lies one base away. This chain connects TRBV19 to TRBJ1-1; D may be TRBD1 (5 bases). Germline V lookup: CDR1 LNHDA, CDR2 SQIVND (reference sequence). The CDR3 is made up of 13 amino acids. Written as DNA, the CDR3 is TGTTCCAGTAGCTCTCCCGGGACTACTGAAGCTTTCTTT. As protein: CSSSSPGTTEAFF. Full variable domain (missing parts from reference TRBV19 and TRBJ1-1): DGGITQSPKYLFRKEGQNVTLSCEQNLNHDAMYWYRQDPGQGLRLIYYSQIVNDFQKGDIAEGYSVSREKKESFPLTVTSAQKNPTAFYLCSSSSPGTTEAFFGQGTRLTVV.

The chain recombines TRBV27 with TRBJ1-4, with 7 bases aligning to TRBD1. This CDR3 has 15 residues. Germline V lookup: CDR1 MNHEY, CDR2 SMNVEV (reference sequence). The J segment lost 8 bases and the V segment lost 3 bases, leaving 9 bases of the junction unmatched. This chain's CDR3 is CASSFSTGLVEKLFF. DNA for the CDR3: TGTGCCAGCAGTTTTTCGACAGGGTTGGTGGAAAAACTGTTTTTT.

This clonotype has a count of ten or more. The chain is built from TRBV2 and TRBJ2-7; TRBD2 is a possible D gene (6 bases). Germline loops: CDR1 SNHLY, CDR2 FYNNEI. There are 15 residues in the CDR3. The V end was cut by 3 bases, the J end by 4 bases, with 16 bases between. The CDR3 here is CASSEGGPLIYEQYF. The CDR3 nucleotides are TGTGCCAGCAGTGAGGGGGGACCCCTGATATACGAGCAGTACTTC.

A remark on this clonotype: The germline gene is not matched at one end of the junction; a read error may be the cause. The rearrangement joins TRBV5-1 to TRBJ1-6; no clear D. CDR1 SGHRS and CDR2 YFSETQ come from the germline V gene. This CDR3 is 14 amino acids long. Written as DNA, the CDR3 is TGTGCCAGCAGCTTGGATCAAGGGCTGACACCCCTCCACTTT. This codes for CASSLDQGLTPLHF. Full variable domain (rest looked up from reference TRBV5-1 and TRBJ1-6): KAGVTQTPRYLIKTRGQQVTLSCSPISGHRSVSWYQQTPGQGLQFLFEYFSETQRNKGNFPGRFSGRQFSNSRSEMNVSTLELGDSALYLCASSLDQGLTPLHFGNGTRLTVT.

On this clonotype: A much larger clone differs from this one at a single base, so this may be a read error. V is TRBV9 and J is TRBJ1-4; D call uncertain. The V gene lost 2 bases and the J gene lost 13 bases, with 15 bases spanning the gap. Per the germline V gene, CDR1 is SGDLS and CDR2 is YYNGEE. The CDR3 length is 13 residues. The CDR3 coding sequence is TGTGCCAGCAGCGTTGACCAGGTGGGAACACTGTTTTTT. This encodes CASSVDQVGTLFF.

This clonotype was counted at least ten times. This chain connects TRBV7-9 to TRBJ2-7; TRBD1 aligns across 9 bases. This CDR3 has 12 amino acids. Germline lookup yields CDR1 SEHNR and CDR2 FQNEAQ (reference sequence). The V gene end was trimmed by 5 bases and the J gene end by 6 bases; junction bases not matched to a gene: 2. CDR3 sequence: CASSPTGGEQYF. In nucleotides, the CDR3 is TGTGCCAGCAGCCCGACAGGGGGCGAGCAGTACTTC. The complete variable domain, with remaining parts taken from reference TRBV7-9 and TRBJ2-7, reads DTGVSQNPRHKITKRGQNVTFRCDPISEHNRLYWYRQTLGQGPEFLTYFQNEAQLEKSRLLSDRFSAERPKGSFSTLEIQRTEQGDSAMYLCASSPTGGEQYFGPGTRLTVT.

This clonotype was recorded at least ten times. The chain combines TRBV7-2 with TRBJ2-5; D is possibly TRBD1 or TRBD2 (5 bases each). The CDR3 is 13 residues long. Germline V gene lookup returns CDR1 SGHTA and CDR2 FQGNSA. Trimming removed 5 bases from V and 2 bases from J, with 9 bases in between. The CDR3 coding sequence is TGTGCCAGCAGCACAGGACTGCAAGAGACCCAGTACTTC. This encodes CASSTGLQETQYF.

Worth noting for this clonotype: Sequence at one end of the junction differs from germline and may be a read error. The chain recombines TRBV10-1 with TRBJ2-2, with 7 positions matching TRBD1. Germline V lookup: CDR1 WNHNN, CDR2 SYGVQD (reference sequence). The CDR3 is 17 residues long. This CDR3 is CASSYPRGPGLTGELFF. DNA for the CDR3: TGTGCCAGCAGTTACCCAAGGGGGCCAGGGTTAACCGGGGAGCTGTTTTTT.

There are a few counts of this clonotype. The chain couples TRBV7-8 to TRBJ2-7; D is undetermined. CDR3 size: 13 residues. CDR1 SGHVS and CDR2 FQNEAQ come from the germline V gene. V lost 2 bases and J 5 bases, leaving 10 bases between the germline ends. The CDR3 DNA is TGTGCCAGCAGCTTATTGCCCTGGGACGAGCAGTACTTC. This codes for CASSLLPWDEQYF.

With respect to this clonotype: Here the CDR3 omits its conserved ending phenylalanine or tryptophan, so a read error is the likely source. The gene calls are TRBV4-2 and TRBJ2-5; tentative D call: TRBD1 (6 bases). The CDR3 runs 16 residues. CDR1 LGHNA and CDR2 YNFKEQ come from the germline V gene. V gave up 0 bases and J gave up 5 bases, with 16 bases separating them. CDR3 loop: CASSQEGAVFEETQYV. The CDR3 nucleotides read TGTGCCAGCAGCCAAGAGGGGGCAGTTTTTGAGGAGACCCAGTACGTC.

This clonotype has only a few counts. The chain carries TRBV19 and TRBJ2-2, with 9 bases identical to TRBD2. Germline CDR1 reads LNHDA; CDR2 reads SQIVND (reference sequence). After removal of 6 bases from V and 2 bases from J, the junction contained 4 bases not matched to a gene. The CDR3 is 15 residues long. DNA of the CDR3: TGTGCCAGTAGCAGTAGCGGGAGTAACACCGGGGAGCTGTTTTTT. This translates into CASSSSGSNTGELFF. The entire variable domain, with the rest obtained from reference TRBV19 and TRBJ2-2, is as follows: DGGITQSPKYLFRKEGQNVTLSCEQNLNHDAMYWYRQDPGQGLRLIYYSQIVNDFQKGDIAEGYSVSREKKESFPLTVTSAQKNPTAFYLCASSSSGSNTGELFFGEGSRLTVL.

The table lists this clonotype with a count of one. The chain recombines TRBV12-5 with TRBJ1-2; tentative D call: TRBD1 (5 bases). Trimming removed 9 bases at V and 6 bases at J, with 26 bases between. CDR1 LGHNT and CDR2 FRNRAP come from the germline V gene. This CDR3 contains 16 residues. The CDR3 loop is CARSKRPGPPIDGYTF. The CDR3 DNA reads as TGTGCTAGATCGAAGCGACCAGGGCCACCAATTGATGGCTACACCTTC.

This sequence joins TRBV7-9 and TRBJ2-7, with 12 bases identical to TRBD1. The V gene's germline CDR1 is SEHNR and CDR2 FQNEAQ (reference sequence). This CDR3 is 14 amino acids long. V lost 5 bases and J lost 6; bases outside the gene matches: 5. CDR3 amino acids: CASSRPGQGAEQYF. Here the CDR3 DNA reads TGTGCCAGCAGCCGACCGGGACAGGGGGCCGAGCAGTACTTC.

Only a few counts were recorded for this clonotype. The chain recombines TRBV12-3 or TRBV12-4 with TRBJ1-3; TRBD1 aligns across 7 bases. V gave up 5 bases and J gave up 4 bases; unmatched junction bases: 11. The CDR3 extends over 16 amino acids. The CDR3 region has the DNA TGTGCCAGCAGTCCTACCGCCGGGACAGTCGGAAACACCATATATTTT. Protein: CASSPTAGTVGNTIYF.

This chain links TRBV20-1 with TRBJ2-5; perhaps TRBD2 as D (6 bases). The germline V gene has CDR1 DFQATT and CDR2 SNEGSKA (reference sequence). V was clipped by 1 base and J by 11 bases, with 20 bases between them. CDR3 length: 14 residues. CDR3 DNA sequence: TGCAGTGCTAGAGTCCTCGGGACCTACCGGGAGCAGTACTTC. It specifies CSARVLGTYREQYF.